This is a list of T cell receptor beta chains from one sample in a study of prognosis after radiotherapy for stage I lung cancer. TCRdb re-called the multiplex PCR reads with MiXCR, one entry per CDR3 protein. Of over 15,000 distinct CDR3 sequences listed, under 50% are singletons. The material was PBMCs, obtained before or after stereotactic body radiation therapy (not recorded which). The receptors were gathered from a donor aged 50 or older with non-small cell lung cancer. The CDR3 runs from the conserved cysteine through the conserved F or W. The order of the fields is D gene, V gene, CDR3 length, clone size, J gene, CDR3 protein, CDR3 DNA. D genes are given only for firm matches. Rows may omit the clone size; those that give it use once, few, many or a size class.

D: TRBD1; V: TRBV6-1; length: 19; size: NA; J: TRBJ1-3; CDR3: CASSEKSPFGTGDSDTIYF; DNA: TGTGCCAGCAGTGAAAAGAGCCCGTTCGGGACAGGGGATTCAGACACCATATATTTT
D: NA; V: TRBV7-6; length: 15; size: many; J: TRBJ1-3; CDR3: CASSLNRDSGNTIYF; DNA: TGTGCCAGCAGCCTTAACAGGGACTCTGGAAACACCATATATTTT
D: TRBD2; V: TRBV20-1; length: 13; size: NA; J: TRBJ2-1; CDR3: CSARPVSGNEQFF; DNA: TGCAGTGCTAGACCTGTTAGCGGGAATGAGCAGTTCTTC
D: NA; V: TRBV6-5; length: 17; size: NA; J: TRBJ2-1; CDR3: CASSYTEFASSYNEQFF; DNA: TGTGCCAGCAGTTACACAGAGTTTGCGAGCTCCTACAATGAGCAGTTCTTC
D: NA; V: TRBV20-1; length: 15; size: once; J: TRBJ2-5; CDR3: CSARDSLSHEETQYF; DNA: TGCAGTGCTAGAGATTCCCTATCGCATGAAGAGACCCAGTACTTC
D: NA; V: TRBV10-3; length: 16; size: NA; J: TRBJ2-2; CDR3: CAISEGGPSNTGELFF; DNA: TGTGCCATCAGTGAGGGGGGACCTTCGAACACCGGGGAGCTGTTTTTT
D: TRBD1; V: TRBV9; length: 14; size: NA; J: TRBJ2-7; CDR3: CASSTQGVPYEQYF; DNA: TGTGCCAGCAGCACTCAGGGGGTACCGTACGAGCAGTACTTC
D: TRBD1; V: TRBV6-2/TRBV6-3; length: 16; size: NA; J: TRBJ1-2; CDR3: CASSYSSGTGERGYTF; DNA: TGTGCCAGCAGTTACTCCTCGGGGACAGGGGAGCGGGGGTACACCTTC
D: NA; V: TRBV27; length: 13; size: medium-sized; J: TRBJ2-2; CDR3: CASKVSGTGELFF; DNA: TGTGCCAGCAAAGTGTCGGGCACCGGGGAGCTGTTTTTT
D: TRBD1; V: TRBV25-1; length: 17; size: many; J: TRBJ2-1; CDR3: CAPLSHVPGQGKNEQFF; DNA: TGTGCCCCATTATCTCACGTCCCGGGACAGGGTAAGAATGAGCAGTTCTTC
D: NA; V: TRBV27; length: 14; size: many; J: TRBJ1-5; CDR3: CASSLSAGNQPQHF; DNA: TGTGCCAGCAGTTTATCGGCAGGCAATCAGCCCCAGCATTTT
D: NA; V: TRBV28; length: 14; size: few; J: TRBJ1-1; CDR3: CASTPYSVSTEAFF; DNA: TGTGCCAGCACCCCCTATTCCGTATCGACTGAAGCTTTCTTT
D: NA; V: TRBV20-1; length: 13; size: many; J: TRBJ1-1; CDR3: CSASRGARTEAFF; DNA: TGCAGTGCTAGTCGGGGGGCGCGGACTGAAGCTTTCTTT
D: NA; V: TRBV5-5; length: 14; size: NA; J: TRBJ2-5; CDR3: CASSDTGNLETQYF; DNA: TGTGCCAGCAGCGACACCGGGAACTTGGAGACCCAGTACTTC
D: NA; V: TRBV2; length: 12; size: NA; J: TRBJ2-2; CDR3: CASGLGTGELFF; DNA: TGTGCCAGTGGCCTGGGCACCGGGGAGCTGTTTTTT
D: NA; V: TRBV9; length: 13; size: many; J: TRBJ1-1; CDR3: CASSPGGGTEAFF; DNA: TGTGCCAGCAGCCCTGGGGGAGGAACTGAAGCTTTCTTT
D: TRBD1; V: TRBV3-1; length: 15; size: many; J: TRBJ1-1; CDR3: CASSLTDRVNTEAFF; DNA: TGTGCCAGCAGCCTTACGGACAGGGTGAACACTGAAGCTTTCTTT
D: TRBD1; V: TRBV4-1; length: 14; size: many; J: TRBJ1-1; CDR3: CASSLGQGGGGAFF; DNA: TGCGCCAGCAGCCTTGGACAGGGGGGGGGAGGGGCTTTCTTT
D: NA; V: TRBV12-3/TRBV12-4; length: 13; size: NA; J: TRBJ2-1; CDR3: CASSFGRDNEQFF; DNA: TGTGCCAGCAGTTTTGGTAGAGACAATGAGCAGTTCTTC
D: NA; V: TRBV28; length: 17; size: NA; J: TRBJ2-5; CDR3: CASSLGAWGRYQETQYF; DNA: TGTGCCAGCAGTTTAGGTGCATGGGGCAGGTACCAAGAGACCCAGTACTTC
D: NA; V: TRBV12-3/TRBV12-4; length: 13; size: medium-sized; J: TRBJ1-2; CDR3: CASSPWGMYGYTF; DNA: TGTGCCAGCAGCCCTTGGGGGATGTATGGCTACACCTTC
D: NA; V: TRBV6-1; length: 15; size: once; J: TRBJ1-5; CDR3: CASTTWGISNKPQHF; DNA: TGTGCCAGCACCACTTGGGGGATTAGCAATAAGCCCCAGCATTTT